This T cell receptor (beta chain) came from a study of T cells in women clearing cervical HPV infection. Study context: Only a few women had HLA typing results available.

Comments on this clone: Antigen unknown. The read terminates 3 residues ahead of where the CDR3 ends, so the germline J gene completes it.

Study outcomes and limitations: TRBV6-7 abundance was lower in cases than controls (0.11% versus 0.16%). CIN3+ cases had significantly higher TCR richness than controls; evenness did not differ.

Only in-frame clones appear in the TCRdb table, and some are missing; sequencing was by immunoSEQ multiplex PCR. Recorded for this sample: about 30,000 clones. The CDR3 runs to 14 residues. After removal of 3 bases from V and 2 bases from J, the junction contained 6 bases not matched to a gene. CDR1 DFQATT and CDR2 SNEGSKA come from the germline V gene (reference sequence). The chain recombines TRBV20-1 with TRBJ2-7; 8 nucleotides match TRBD2. The specimen was blood buffy coat. The sequence was obtained from a woman aged 18 to 75 with a cervical HPV16 infection that either progressed to CIN3+ or cleared (not recorded which). CDR3: CSASRPSGPYEQYF. CDR3 bases read: TGCAGTGCTAGTCGGCCTAGCGGGCCCTACGAG.